The clone carrying this T cell receptor (beta chain) was seen only a few times. CDR1 and CDR2 from the germline V gene are MDHEN and SYDVKM. V gave up 8 bases and J gave up 0 bases, with 20 bases separating them. This CDR3 has 17 residues. Generated by immunoSEQ multiplex PCR, the TCRdb table keeps only in-frame clones and is missing some. This table holds roughly 100,000 clones, about 81% found once. This specimen belongs to a study of T cell clones after liver transplantation. Across the whole study: TCRbeta sequencing after a pre-transplant mixed lymphocyte reaction identified graft-donor-reactive clones, later tracked in post-transplant blood. Draws occurred before transplant, before withdrawal, and after complete or failed withdrawal.

Unstimulated PBMCs were sorted into CD3+CD4+ and CD3+CD8+ populations. The source of this sequence is a human patient who received a liver transplant. The T cells may partly be graft donor cells. The specimen was CD4+ T cells from blood, collected about 50 months after liver transplant. This sequence joins TRBV28 and TRBJ1-5; D perhaps matches TRBD1 (6 bases). The CDR3: CASRDTDRAYSNQPQHF. The CDR3 nucleotides read TGTGCCAGCCGGGACACAGATAGGGCGTATAGCAATCAGCCCCAGCATTTT.